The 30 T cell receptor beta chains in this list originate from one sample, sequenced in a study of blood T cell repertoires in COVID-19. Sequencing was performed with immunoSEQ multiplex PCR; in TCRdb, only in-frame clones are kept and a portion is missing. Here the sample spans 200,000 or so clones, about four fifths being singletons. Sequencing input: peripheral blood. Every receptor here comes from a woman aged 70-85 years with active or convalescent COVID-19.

DNA for the CDR3: TGTGCCACCAGCAGAGACTCAGTAGCGGTGGCTCCCCAAGAGACCCAGTACTTC. Its translation: CATSRDSVAVAPQETQYF. V usage is TRBV15 and J usage is TRBJ2-5; D is perhaps TRBD2 (6 bases). The V gene's germline CDR1 is LNHNV and CDR2 YYDKDF (reference sequence). Trimming cost V 0 bases and J 1 base, with 18 bases left between them. There are 18 residues in the CDR3.

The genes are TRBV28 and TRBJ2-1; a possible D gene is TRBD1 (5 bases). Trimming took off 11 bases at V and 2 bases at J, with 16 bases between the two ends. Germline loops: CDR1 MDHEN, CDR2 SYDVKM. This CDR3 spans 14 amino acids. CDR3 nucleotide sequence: TGTGCCGCGGCTAGGGGAAAGCCCTACAATGAGCAGTTCTTC. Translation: CAAARGKPYNEQFF.

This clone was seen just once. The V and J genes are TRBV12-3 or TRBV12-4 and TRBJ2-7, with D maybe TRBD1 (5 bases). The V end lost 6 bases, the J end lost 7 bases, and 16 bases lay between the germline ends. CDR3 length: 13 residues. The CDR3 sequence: CASRVQGSDEQYF. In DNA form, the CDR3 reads TGTGCCAGCAGAGTTCAGGGTTCCGATGAGCAGTACTTC.

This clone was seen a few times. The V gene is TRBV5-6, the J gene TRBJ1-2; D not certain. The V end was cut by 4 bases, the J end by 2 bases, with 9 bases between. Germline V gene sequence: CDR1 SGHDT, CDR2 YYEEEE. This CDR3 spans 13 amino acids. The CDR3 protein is CASSREPNYGYTF. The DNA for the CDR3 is TGTGCCAGCAGCCGGGAGCCCAACTATGGCTACACCTTC.

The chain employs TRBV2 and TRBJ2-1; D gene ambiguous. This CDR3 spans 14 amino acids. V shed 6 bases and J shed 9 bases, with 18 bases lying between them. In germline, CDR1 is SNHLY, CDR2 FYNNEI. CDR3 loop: CASRRLESTGEQFF. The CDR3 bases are TGTGCCAGCAGGAGGTTGGAGAGCACGGGTGAGCAGTTCTTC.

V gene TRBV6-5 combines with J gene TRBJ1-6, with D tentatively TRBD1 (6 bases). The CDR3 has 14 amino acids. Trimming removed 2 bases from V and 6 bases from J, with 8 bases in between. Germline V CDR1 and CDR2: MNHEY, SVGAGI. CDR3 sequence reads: CASSYGQFNSPLHF. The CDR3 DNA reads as TGTGCCAGCAGTTACGGACAGTTTAATTCACCCCTCCACTTT.

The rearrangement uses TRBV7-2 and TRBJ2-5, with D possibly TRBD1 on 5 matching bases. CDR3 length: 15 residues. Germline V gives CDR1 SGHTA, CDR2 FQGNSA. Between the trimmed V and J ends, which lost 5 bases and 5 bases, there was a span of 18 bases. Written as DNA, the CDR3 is TGTGCCAGCAGCAAGGACACTTGGATGGGCGAGACCCAGTACTTC. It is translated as CASSKDTWMGETQYF. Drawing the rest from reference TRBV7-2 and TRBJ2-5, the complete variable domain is GAGVSQSPSNKVTEKGKDVELRCDPISGHTALYWYRQSLGQGLEFLIYFQGNSAPDKSGLPSDRFSAERTGGSVSTLTIQRTQQEDSAVYLCASSKDTWMGETQYFGPGTRLLVL.

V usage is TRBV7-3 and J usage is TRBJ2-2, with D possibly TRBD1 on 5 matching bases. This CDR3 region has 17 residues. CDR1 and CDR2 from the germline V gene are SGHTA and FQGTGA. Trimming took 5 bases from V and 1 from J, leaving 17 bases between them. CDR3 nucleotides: TGTGCCAGCAGCCCCTCAAGGGGTGTACGGAACACCGGGGAGCTGTTTTTT. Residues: CASSPSRGVRNTGELFF. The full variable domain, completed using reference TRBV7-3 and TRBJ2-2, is GAGVSQTPSNKVTEKGKYVELRCDPISGHTALYWYRQSLGQGPEFLIYFQGTGAADDSGLPNDRFFAVRPEGSVSTLKIQRTERGDSAVYLCASSPSRGVRNTGELFFGEGSRLTVL.

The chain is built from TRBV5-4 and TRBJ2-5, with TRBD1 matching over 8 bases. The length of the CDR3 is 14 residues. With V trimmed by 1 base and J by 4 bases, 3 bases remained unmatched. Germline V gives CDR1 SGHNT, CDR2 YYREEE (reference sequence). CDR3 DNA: TGTGCCAGCAGCTTGCAGGGGGCCGGAGAGACCCAGTACTTC. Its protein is CASSLQGAGETQYF. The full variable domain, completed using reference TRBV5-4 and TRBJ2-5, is ETGVTQSPTHLIKTRGQQVTLRCSSQSGHNTVSWYQQALGQGPQFIFQYYREEENGRGNFPPRFSGLQFPNYSSELNVNALELDDSALYLCASSLQGAGETQYFGPGTRLLVL.

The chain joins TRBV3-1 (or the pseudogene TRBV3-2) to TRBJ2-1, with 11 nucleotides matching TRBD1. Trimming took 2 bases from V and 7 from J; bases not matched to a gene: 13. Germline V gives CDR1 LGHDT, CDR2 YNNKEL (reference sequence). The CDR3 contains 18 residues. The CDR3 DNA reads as TGTGCCAGCAGCCAACTCTACCGGTCGGGACAGGGGGGGAATGAGCAGTTCTTC. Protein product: CASSQLYRSGQGGNEQFF.

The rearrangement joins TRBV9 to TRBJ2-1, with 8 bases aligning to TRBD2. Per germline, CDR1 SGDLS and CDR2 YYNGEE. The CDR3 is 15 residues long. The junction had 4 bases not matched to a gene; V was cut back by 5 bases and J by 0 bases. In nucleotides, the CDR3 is TGTGCCAGCAGTCTAGCGGGCATCTCCTACAATGAGCAGTTCTTC. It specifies CASSLAGISYNEQFF.

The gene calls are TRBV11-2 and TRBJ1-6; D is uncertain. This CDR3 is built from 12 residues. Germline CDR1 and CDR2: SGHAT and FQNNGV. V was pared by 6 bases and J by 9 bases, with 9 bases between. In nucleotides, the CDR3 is TGTGCCAGCAGGTTTAGATCTTCACCCCTCCACTTT. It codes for CASRFRSSPLHF.

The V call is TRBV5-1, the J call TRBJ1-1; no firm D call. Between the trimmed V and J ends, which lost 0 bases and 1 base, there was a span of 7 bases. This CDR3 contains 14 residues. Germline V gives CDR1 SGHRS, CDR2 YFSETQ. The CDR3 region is CASSLGHQNTEAFF. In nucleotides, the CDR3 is TGCGCCAGCAGCTTGGGTCATCAGAACACTGAAGCTTTCTTT. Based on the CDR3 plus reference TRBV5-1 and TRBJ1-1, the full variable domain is KAGVTQTPRYLIKTRGQQVTLSCSPISGHRSVSWYQQTPGQGLQFLFEYFSETQRNKGNFPGRFSGRQFSNSRSEMNVSTLELGDSALYLCASSLGHQNTEAFFGQGTRLTVV.

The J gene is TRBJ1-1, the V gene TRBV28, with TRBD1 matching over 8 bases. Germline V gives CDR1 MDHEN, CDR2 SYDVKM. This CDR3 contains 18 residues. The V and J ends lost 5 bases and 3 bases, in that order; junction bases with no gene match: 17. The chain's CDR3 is CASSLRTGLGGSYTEAFF. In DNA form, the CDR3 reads TGTGCCAGCAGTCTCCGGACAGGGCTGGGGGGCTCGTACACTGAAGCTTTCTTT.

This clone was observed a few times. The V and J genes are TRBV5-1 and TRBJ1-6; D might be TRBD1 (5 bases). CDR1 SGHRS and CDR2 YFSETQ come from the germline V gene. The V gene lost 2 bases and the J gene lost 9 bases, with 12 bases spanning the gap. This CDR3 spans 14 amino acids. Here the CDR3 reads CASSFGQGVSPLHF. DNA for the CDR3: TGCGCCAGCAGCTTCGGGCAGGGTGTTTCACCCCTCCACTTT.

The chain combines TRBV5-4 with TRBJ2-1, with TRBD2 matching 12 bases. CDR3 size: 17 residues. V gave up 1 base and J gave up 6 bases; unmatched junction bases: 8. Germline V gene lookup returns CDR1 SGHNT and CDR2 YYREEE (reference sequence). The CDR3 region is CASSLNLVTSGSNEQFF. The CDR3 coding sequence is TGTGCCAGCAGCTTGAATCTCGTGACTAGCGGGAGCAATGAGCAGTTCTTC.

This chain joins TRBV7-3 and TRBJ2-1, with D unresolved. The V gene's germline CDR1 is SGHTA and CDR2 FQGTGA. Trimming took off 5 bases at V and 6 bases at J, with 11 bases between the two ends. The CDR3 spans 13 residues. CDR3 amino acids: CASSPVVANEQFF. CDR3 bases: TGTGCCAGCAGCCCCGTCGTGGCCAATGAGCAGTTCTTC. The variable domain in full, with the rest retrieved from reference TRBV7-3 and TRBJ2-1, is GAGVSQTPSNKVTEKGKYVELRCDPISGHTALYWYRQSLGQGPEFLIYFQGTGAADDSGLPNDRFFAVRPEGSVSTLKIQRTERGDSAVYLCASSPVVANEQFFGPGTRLTVL.

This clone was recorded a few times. CDR3 sequence: CASSIEGEGNQPQHF. The CDR3 bases are TGTGCCAGTAGTATAGAAGGGGAAGGCAATCAGCCCCAGCATTTT. The gene calls are TRBV19 and TRBJ1-5; a possible D gene is TRBD1 (5 bases). This CDR3 is built from 15 residues. CDR1 LNHDA and CDR2 SQIVND come from the germline V gene (reference sequence). V lost 0 bases to trimming and J lost 2 bases, with 8 bases between them.

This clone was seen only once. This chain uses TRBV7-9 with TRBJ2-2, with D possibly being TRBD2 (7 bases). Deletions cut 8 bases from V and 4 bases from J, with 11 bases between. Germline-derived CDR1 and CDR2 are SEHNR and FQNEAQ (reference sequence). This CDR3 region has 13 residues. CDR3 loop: CASRGAATGELFF. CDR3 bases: TGTGCCAGCCGGGGGGCAGCCACCGGGGAGCTGTTTTTT.

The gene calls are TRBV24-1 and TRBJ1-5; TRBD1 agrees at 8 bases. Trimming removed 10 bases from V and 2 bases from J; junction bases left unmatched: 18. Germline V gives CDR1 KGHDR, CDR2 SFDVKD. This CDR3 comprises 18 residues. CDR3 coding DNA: TGTGCCACGATTGAGTGGCAGGGGGCGGTGGGCGGCAATCAGCCCCAGCATTTT. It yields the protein CATIEWQGAVGGNQPQHF.

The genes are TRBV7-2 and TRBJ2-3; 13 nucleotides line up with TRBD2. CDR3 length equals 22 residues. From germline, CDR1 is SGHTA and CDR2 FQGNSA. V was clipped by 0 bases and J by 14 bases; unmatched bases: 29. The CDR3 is CASSLATPGTGDLRTSGSDRYF. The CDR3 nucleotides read TGTGCCAGCAGCTTAGCGACCCCCGGGACAGGGGACCTTAGGACTAGCGGGAGTGATCGGTATTTT.

The CDR3 region is CASRHQGAANYGYTF. For the CDR3, the DNA is TGTGCCAGCAGACACCAAGGGGCGGCTAACTATGGCTACACCTTC. The V gene is TRBV27, the J gene TRBJ1-2, with a weak D call TRBD1 (5 bases). The CDR3 contains 15 residues. Trimming stripped 6 bases from V and 0 bases from J, with 14 bases between. Per germline, CDR1 MNHEY and CDR2 SMNVEV (reference sequence).

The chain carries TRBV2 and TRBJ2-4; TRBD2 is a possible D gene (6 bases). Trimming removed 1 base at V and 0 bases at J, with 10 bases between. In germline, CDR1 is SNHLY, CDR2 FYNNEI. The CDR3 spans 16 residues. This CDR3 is CASSEGTRGAKNIQYF. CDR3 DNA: TGTGCCAGCAGTGAAGGCACGCGGGGAGCCAAAAACATTCAGTACTTC. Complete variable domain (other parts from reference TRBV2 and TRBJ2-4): EPEVTQTPSHQVTQMGQEVILRCVPISNHLYFYWYRQILGQKVEFLVSFYNNEISEKSEIFDDQFSVERPDGSNFTLKIRSTKLEDSAMYFCASSEGTRGAKNIQYFGAGTRLSVL.

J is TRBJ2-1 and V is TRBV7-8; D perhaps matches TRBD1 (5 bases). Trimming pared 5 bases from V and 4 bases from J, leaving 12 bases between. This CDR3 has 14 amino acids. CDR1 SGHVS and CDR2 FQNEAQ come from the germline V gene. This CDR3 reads CASSVRQTYNEQFF. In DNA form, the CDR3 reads TGTGCCAGCAGCGTCCGACAGACTTACAATGAGCAGTTCTTC.

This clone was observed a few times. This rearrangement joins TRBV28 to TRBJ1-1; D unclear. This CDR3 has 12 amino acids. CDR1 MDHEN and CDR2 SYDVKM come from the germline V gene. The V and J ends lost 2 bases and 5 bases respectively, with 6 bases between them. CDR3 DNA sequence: TGTGCCAGCAGTTTACTGACTACTGAAGCTTTCTTT. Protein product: CASSLLTTEAFF. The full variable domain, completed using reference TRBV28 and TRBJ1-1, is DVKVTQSSRYLVKRTGEKVFLECVQDMDHENMFWYRQDPGLGLRLIYFSYDVKMKEKGDIPEGYSVSREKKERFSLILESASTNQTSMYLCASSLLTTEAFFGQGTRLTVV.

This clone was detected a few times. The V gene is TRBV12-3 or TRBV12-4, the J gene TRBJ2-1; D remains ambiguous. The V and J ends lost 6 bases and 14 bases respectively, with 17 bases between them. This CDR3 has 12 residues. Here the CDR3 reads CASSLTRPVKFF. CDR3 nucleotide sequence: TGTGCCAGCAGCCTGACTCGACCGGTAAAGTTCTTC.

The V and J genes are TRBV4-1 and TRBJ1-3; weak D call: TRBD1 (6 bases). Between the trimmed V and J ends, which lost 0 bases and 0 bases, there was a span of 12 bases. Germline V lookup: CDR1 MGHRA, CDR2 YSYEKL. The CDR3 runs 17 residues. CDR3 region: CASSQDDRLYSGNTIYF. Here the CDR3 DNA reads TGCGCCAGCAGCCAAGACGACAGGTTATACTCTGGAAACACCATATATTTT.

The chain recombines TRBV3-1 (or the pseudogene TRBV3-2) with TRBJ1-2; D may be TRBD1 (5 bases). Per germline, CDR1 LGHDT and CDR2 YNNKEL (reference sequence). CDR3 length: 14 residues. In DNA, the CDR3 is TGTGCACATTCTGGGGGGGAAGAGGATTATGGCTACACCTTC. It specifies CAHSGGEEDYGYTF.

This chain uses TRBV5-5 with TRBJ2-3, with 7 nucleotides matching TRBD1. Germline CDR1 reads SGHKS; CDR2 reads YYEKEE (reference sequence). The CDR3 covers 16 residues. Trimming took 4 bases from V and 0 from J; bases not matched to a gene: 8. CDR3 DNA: TGTGCCAGCAGCGGAGGACAGGCCCCTAGCACAGATACGCAGTATTTT. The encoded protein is CASSGGQAPSTDTQYF.

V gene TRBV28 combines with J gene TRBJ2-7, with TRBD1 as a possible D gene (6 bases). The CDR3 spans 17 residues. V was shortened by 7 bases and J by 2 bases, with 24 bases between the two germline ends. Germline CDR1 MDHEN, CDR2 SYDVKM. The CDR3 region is CASTHGTRSYLAYEQYF. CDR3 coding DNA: TGTGCCAGCACCCATGGGACAAGGTCCTATCTCGCCTACGAGCAGTACTTC.